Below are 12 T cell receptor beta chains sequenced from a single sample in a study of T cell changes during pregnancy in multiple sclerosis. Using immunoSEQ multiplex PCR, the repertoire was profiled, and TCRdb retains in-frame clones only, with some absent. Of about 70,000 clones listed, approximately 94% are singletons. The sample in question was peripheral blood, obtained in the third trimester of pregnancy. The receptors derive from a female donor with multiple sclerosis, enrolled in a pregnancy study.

The CDR3, as DNA: TGTGCCTGGGTAAACAGTAGACGCTCCTACGAGCAGTACTTC. Translated: CAWVNSRRSYEQYF. The rearrangement uses TRBV30 and TRBJ2-7; no clear D gene. Deletions cut 5 bases from V and 0 bases from J, with 14 bases between. The CDR3 extends over 14 amino acids. The V gene's germline CDR1 is GTSNPN and CDR2 SVGIG (reference sequence).

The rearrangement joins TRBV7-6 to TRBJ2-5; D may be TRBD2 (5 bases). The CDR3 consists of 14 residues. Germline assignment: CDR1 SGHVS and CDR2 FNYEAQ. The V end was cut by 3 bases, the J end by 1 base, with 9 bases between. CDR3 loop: CASSLRLFQETQYF. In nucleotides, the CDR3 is TGTGCCAGCAGCTTGCGACTATTCCAAGAGACCCAGTACTTC.

In nucleotides, the CDR3 is TGTGCCAGTAGTGGTGGGGCAGTTGGATGGACGGGCTACACCTTC. It encodes CASSGGAVGWTGYTF. The gene calls are TRBV19 and TRBJ1-2, with D tentatively TRBD1 (5 bases). Germline CDR1 is LNHDA and CDR2 is SQIVND (reference sequence). CDR3 length equals 15 residues. V was shortened by 5 bases and J by 8 bases, with 21 bases between the two germline ends.

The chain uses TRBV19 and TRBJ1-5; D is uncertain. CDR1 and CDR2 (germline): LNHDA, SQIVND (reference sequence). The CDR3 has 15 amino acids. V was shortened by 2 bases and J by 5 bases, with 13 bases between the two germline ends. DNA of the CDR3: TGTGCCAGTAGTATATCTAAGAACAGCTATCAGCCCCAGCATTTT. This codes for CASSISKNSYQPQHF.

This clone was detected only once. DNA for the CDR3: TGTGCCAGCAGTGACAGGGGCTACTATGGCTACACCTTC. It translates to CASSDRGYYGYTF. The chain couples TRBV6-1 to TRBJ1-2, with D possibly matching TRBD1 (6 bases). V lost 3 bases, J lost 3 bases, and 8 bases lay in between. The CDR3 runs 13 residues. Germline V lookup: CDR1 MNHNS, CDR2 SASEGT.

The CDR3 sequence: CASSQDGQNPYEQYF. The CDR3 nucleotides read TGCGCCAGCAGCCAAGATGGGCAGAACCCCTACGAGCAGTACTTC. The rearrangement uses TRBV4-1 and TRBJ2-7; D remains unclear. Germline-derived CDR1 and CDR2 are MGHRA and YSYEKL. The length of the CDR3 is 15 residues. The germline V and J ends were trimmed by 0 bases and 2 bases, with 11 bases remaining between them.

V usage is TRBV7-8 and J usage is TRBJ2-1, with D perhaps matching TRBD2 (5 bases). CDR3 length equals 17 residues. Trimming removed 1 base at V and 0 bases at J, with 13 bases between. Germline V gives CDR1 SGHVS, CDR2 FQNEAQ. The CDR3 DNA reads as TGTGCCAGCAGCTTAGGTGAGCGGAGGAGCTCCTACAATGAGCAGTTCTTC. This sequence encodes CASSLGERRSSYNEQFF.

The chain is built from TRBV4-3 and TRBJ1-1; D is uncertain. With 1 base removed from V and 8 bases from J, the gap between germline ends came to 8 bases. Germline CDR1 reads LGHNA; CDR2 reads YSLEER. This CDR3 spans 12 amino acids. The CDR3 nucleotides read TGCGCCAGCAGCCAAGTGGGAGGGGAAGCTTTCTTT. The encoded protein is CASSQVGGEAFF.

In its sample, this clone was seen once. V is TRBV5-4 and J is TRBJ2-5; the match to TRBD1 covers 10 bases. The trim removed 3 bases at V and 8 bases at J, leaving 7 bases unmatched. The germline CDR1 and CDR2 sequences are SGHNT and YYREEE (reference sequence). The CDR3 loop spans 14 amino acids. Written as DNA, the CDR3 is TGTGCCAGCAGCTCCTGGACAGGGGGTAAAACCCAGTACTTC. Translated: CASSSWTGGKTQYF. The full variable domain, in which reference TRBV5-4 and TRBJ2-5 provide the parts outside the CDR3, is ETGVTQSPTHLIKTRGQQVTLRCSSQSGHNTVSWYQQALGQGPQFIFQYYREEENGRGNFPPRFSGLQFPNYSSELNVNALELDDSALYLCASSSWTGGKTQYFGPGTRLLVL.

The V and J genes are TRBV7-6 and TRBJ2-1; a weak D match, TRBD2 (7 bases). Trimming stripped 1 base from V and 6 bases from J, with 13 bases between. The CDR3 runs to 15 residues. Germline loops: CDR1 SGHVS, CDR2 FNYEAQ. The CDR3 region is CASSLGGGNLNEQFF. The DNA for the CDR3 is TGTGCCAGCAGCTTAGGGGGGGGCAATCTCAATGAGCAGTTCTTC.

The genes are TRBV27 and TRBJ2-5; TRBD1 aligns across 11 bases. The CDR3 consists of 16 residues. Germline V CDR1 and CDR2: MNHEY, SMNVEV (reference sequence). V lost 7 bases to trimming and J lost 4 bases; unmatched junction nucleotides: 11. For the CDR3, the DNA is TGTGCCAGCATTAAAGAGAGGACAGGGGGCGGAGAGACCCAGTACTTC. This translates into CASIKERTGGGETQYF.

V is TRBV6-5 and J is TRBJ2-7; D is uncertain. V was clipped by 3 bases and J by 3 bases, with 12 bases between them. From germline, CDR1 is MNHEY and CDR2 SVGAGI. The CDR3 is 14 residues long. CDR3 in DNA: TGTGCCAGCAGTTATAAAGACTTAGACTACGAGCAGTACTTC. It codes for CASSYKDLDYEQYF.